A selection of T cell receptor beta chains follows, all from one sample in a study of blood T cell repertoires in COVID-19. Produced via immunoSEQ multiplex PCR; TCRdb's table is partial and in-frame only. The profile covers around 99,000 clones, with around 89% appearing a single time and about 1% taken by the ten largest. The specimen sequenced was peripheral blood. Receptors were obtained from a human donor in a cohort sampled during active COVID-19. Each CDR3 is given with its conserved first and last residue. Each record gives: clone size, J gene, D gene, V gene, CDR3 DNA, CDR3 protein. The D gene is left open where the match is weak. Clone size is not always given. Where it is, it says once, few, many or a class for expanded clones.

clone_size: NA
j_call: TRBJ2-7
d_call: TRBD2
v_call: TRBV18
cdr3_nt: TGTGCCAGCTCACTAGGACTAGCGGGGGACTACGAGCAGTACTTC
cdr3_aa: CASSLGLAGDYEQYF

clone_size: few
j_call: TRBJ2-3
d_call: TRBD2
v_call: TRBV27
cdr3_nt: TGTGCCAGCAAGATAGCGGGAGTGACAGATACGCAGTATTTT
cdr3_aa: CASKIAGVTDTQYF

clone_size: NA
j_call: TRBJ1-2
d_call: NA
v_call: TRBV9
cdr3_nt: TGTGCCAGCAGCGGTACAGGGAGTCTTTATGGCTACACCTTC
cdr3_aa: CASSGTGSLYGYTF

clone_size: NA
j_call: TRBJ2-5
d_call: TRBD1
v_call: TRBV27
cdr3_nt: TGTGCCAGCAGCCGTTATCCTCCTCGGGACAGATACCAAGAGACCCAGTACTTC
cdr3_aa: CASSRYPPRDRYQETQYF

clone_size: NA
j_call: TRBJ2-1
d_call: TRBD2
v_call: TRBV2
cdr3_nt: TGTGCCAGCAGATTCGGGACTAACGACAATGAGCAGTTCTTC
cdr3_aa: CASRFGTNDNEQFF

clone_size: NA
j_call: TRBJ2-7
d_call: TRBD1
v_call: TRBV2
cdr3_nt: TGTGCCAGCCGAATCCTTGACAGGGCCTACGAGCAGTACTTC
cdr3_aa: CASRILDRAYEQYF

clone_size: NA
j_call: TRBJ1-2
d_call: NA
v_call: TRBV28
cdr3_nt: TGTGCCAGTCTGACAGGATATGGCTACACCTTC
cdr3_aa: CASLTGYGYTF

clone_size: NA
j_call: TRBJ2-1
d_call: TRBD2
v_call: TRBV20-1
cdr3_nt: TGCAGTGCTAGTAATGGGGCTAGCGGGATCTACAATGAGCAGTTCTTC
cdr3_aa: CSASNGASGIYNEQFF

clone_size: NA
j_call: TRBJ1-5
d_call: NA
v_call: TRBV7-6
cdr3_nt: TGTGCCAGCAGCTCCTCACAGGGAATCAATCAGCCCCAGCATTTT
cdr3_aa: CASSSSQGINQPQHF

clone_size: few
j_call: TRBJ2-7
d_call: TRBD2
v_call: TRBV7-9
cdr3_nt: TGTGCCAGCAGCCAACTAGCGGGAGCGCACCGGGCCATGGAGCAGTACTTC
cdr3_aa: CASSQLAGAHRAMEQYF

clone_size: NA
j_call: TRBJ1-4
d_call: NA
v_call: TRBV5-1
cdr3_nt: TGCGCCAGCAGCCAGGACATCGCAACTAATGAAAAACTGTTTTTT
cdr3_aa: CASSQDIATNEKLFF

clone_size: NA
j_call: TRBJ1-2
d_call: NA
v_call: TRBV3-1/TRBV3-2
cdr3_nt: TGTGCCAGCAGCCAAGTGGCTGGGGCTGGCGGCTACACCTTC
cdr3_aa: CASSQVAGAGGYTF

clone_size: NA
j_call: TRBJ2-2
d_call: NA
v_call: TRBV28
cdr3_nt: TGTGCCAGCAGCCTCAACGCGGGCGGGGAGCTGTTTTTT
cdr3_aa: CASSLNAGGELFF

clone_size: NA
j_call: TRBJ1-1
d_call: NA
v_call: TRBV29-1
cdr3_nt: TGCAGCGTTAAACAAGTGAACACTGAAGCTTTCTTT
cdr3_aa: CSVKQVNTEAFF

clone_size: few
j_call: TRBJ2-7
d_call: TRBD1
v_call: TRBV19
cdr3_nt: TGTGCCAGTAGTGATCGGACAGGGGGAGGATACGAGCAGTACTTC
cdr3_aa: CASSDRTGGGYEQYF

clone_size: NA
j_call: TRBJ1-2
d_call: NA
v_call: TRBV7-3
cdr3_nt: TGTGCCAGCAGCCGTCCCGGGACATCCATCTATGGCTACACCTTC
cdr3_aa: CASSRPGTSIYGYTF

clone_size: NA
j_call: TRBJ1-1
d_call: TRBD1
v_call: TRBV6-1
cdr3_nt: TGTGCCAGCAGTGAATATAACAGGGGAAGCCCTACTGACGCTGAAGCTTTCTTT
cdr3_aa: CASSEYNRGSPTDAEAFF

clone_size: NA
j_call: TRBJ1-3
d_call: NA
v_call: TRBV2
cdr3_nt: TGTGCCAGCAGTGAAGCGGGAGGGTCTGGAAACACCATATATTTT
cdr3_aa: CASSEAGGSGNTIYF

clone_size: NA
j_call: TRBJ2-1
d_call: TRBD2
v_call: TRBV6-2/TRBV6-3
cdr3_nt: TGTGCCAGCAGTGGAGGGACTAGCGGGAGCTACAATGAGCAGTTCTTC
cdr3_aa: CASSGGTSGSYNEQFF

clone_size: NA
j_call: TRBJ1-2
d_call: TRBD1
v_call: TRBV27
cdr3_nt: TGTGCCAGCAGTTCAACCGGGACAGGTTGGGAACATGGCTACACCTTC
cdr3_aa: CASSSTGTGWEHGYTF

clone_size: NA
j_call: TRBJ1-2
d_call: TRBD1
v_call: TRBV7-3
cdr3_nt: TGTGCCAGCAGCTTAGGGGTGACAGGGGATGGCTACACCTTC
cdr3_aa: CASSLGVTGDGYTF

clone_size: NA
j_call: TRBJ1-2
d_call: TRBD1
v_call: TRBV19
cdr3_nt: TGTGCCAGTAGGTACCCGGGGACAGGGGATGGCTACACCTTC
cdr3_aa: CASRYPGTGDGYTF

clone_size: NA
j_call: TRBJ1-2
d_call: TRBD1
v_call: TRBV9
cdr3_nt: TGTGCCAGCAGCATGAATCGGGACAGCCGAGTCACATATGGCTACACCTTC
cdr3_aa: CASSMNRDSRVTYGYTF

clone_size: NA
j_call: TRBJ1-1
d_call: NA
v_call: TRBV4-2
cdr3_nt: TGTGCCAGCAGCTGGGGGGAGTTAGGAAGAACTGAAGCTTTCTTT
cdr3_aa: CASSWGELGRTEAFF

clone_size: NA
j_call: TRBJ2-1
d_call: NA
v_call: TRBV4-1
cdr3_nt: TGCGCCAGCAGCCAAGCCCGGTCGGGTCTAGTTGAAACCTACAATGAGCAGTTCTTC
cdr3_aa: CASSQARSGLVETYNEQFF

clone_size: once
j_call: TRBJ2-1
d_call: TRBD2
v_call: TRBV7-9
cdr3_nt: TGTGCCAGCAGCTTGGGACTAGCGGGGGGAAGGAATGAGCAGTTCTTC
cdr3_aa: CASSLGLAGGRNEQFF

clone_size: NA
j_call: TRBJ2-3
d_call: NA
v_call: TRBV6-5
cdr3_nt: TGTGCCAGCAGTCGGACTACTCACACAGATACGCAGTATTTT
cdr3_aa: CASSRTTHTDTQYF

clone_size: NA
j_call: TRBJ2-1
d_call: NA
v_call: TRBV5-1
cdr3_nt: TGCGCCAGCAGCTTGGGTAGCGGAGGGCTATACAATGAGCAGTTCTTC
cdr3_aa: CASSLGSGGLYNEQFF

clone_size: NA
j_call: TRBJ2-5
d_call: TRBD1
v_call: TRBV5-1
cdr3_nt: TGCGCCAGCAGCTTGGTTCCAGGGACAGGGGAGACCCAGTACTTC
cdr3_aa: CASSLVPGTGETQYF

clone_size: NA
j_call: TRBJ2-6
d_call: NA
v_call: TRBV5-6
cdr3_nt: TGTGCCAGCAGCTTGGTACGGGTTGGGGCCAACGTCCTGACTTTC
cdr3_aa: CASSLVRVGANVLTF

clone_size: NA
j_call: TRBJ2-7
d_call: TRBD2
v_call: TRBV7-8
cdr3_nt: TGTGCCAGCAGCTTACTAGCGGGGGAAGGAGAGCAGTACTTC
cdr3_aa: CASSLLAGEGEQYF

clone_size: NA
j_call: TRBJ2-1
d_call: TRBD2
v_call: TRBV6-5
cdr3_nt: TGTGCCAGCAGCCGGACTAGCGGGGGGGCCTCTGAGCAGTTCTTC
cdr3_aa: CASSRTSGGASEQFF

clone_size: NA
j_call: TRBJ2-7
d_call: NA
v_call: TRBV7-9
cdr3_nt: TGTGCCAGCAGCTTAGGGGTCGGCGGGGGCCACTACGAGCAGTACTTC
cdr3_aa: CASSLGVGGGHYEQYF

clone_size: NA
j_call: TRBJ1-1
d_call: NA
v_call: TRBV5-1
cdr3_nt: TGCGCCAGCAGCTTGGTCGCACAAAACACTGAAGCTTTCTTT
cdr3_aa: CASSLVAQNTEAFF

clone_size: NA
j_call: TRBJ2-5
d_call: NA
v_call: TRBV6-2/TRBV6-3
cdr3_nt: TGTGCCAGCAGTTATAACGGGGGTAGAGAGACCCAGTACTTC
cdr3_aa: CASSYNGGRETQYF

clone_size: NA
j_call: TRBJ2-1
d_call: TRBD2
v_call: TRBV5-1
cdr3_nt: TGCGCCAGCAGCACCCGGACTAGCGGGGGACACAATGAGCAGTTCTTC
cdr3_aa: CASSTRTSGGHNEQFF

clone_size: NA
j_call: TRBJ2-3
d_call: NA
v_call: TRBV12-5
cdr3_nt: TGTGCTAGTGGTTTAGGCTTGGGAGCAGATACGCAGTATTTT
cdr3_aa: CASGLGLGADTQYF

clone_size: NA
j_call: TRBJ2-3
d_call: TRBD2
v_call: TRBV7-6
cdr3_nt: TGTGCCAGCAGCTTAGCCGGGGGGGGTACCACAGATACGCAGTATTTT
cdr3_aa: CASSLAGGGTTDTQYF

clone_size: once
j_call: TRBJ1-4
d_call: NA
v_call: TRBV15
cdr3_nt: TGTGCCACCAGCAGGGGCGTGCGGGGGGGAGAAAAACTGTTTTTT
cdr3_aa: CATSRGVRGGEKLFF

clone_size: NA
j_call: TRBJ1-2
d_call: NA
v_call: TRBV10-3
cdr3_nt: TGTGCCATCAGCCGCGAAGCTAACTATGGCTACACCTTC
cdr3_aa: CAISREANYGYTF

clone_size: NA
j_call: TRBJ2-7
d_call: NA
v_call: TRBV6-2/TRBV6-3
cdr3_nt: TGTGCCAGCAGTTTACAGGGCCCTCCCTACGAGCAGTACTTC
cdr3_aa: CASSLQGPPYEQYF

clone_size: NA
j_call: TRBJ2-7
d_call: TRBD2
v_call: TRBV7-9
cdr3_nt: TGTGCCAGCAGCTTAAGCGGGGGAGCCCGGAGCTCCTACGAGCAGTACTTC
cdr3_aa: CASSLSGGARSSYEQYF

clone_size: NA
j_call: TRBJ1-3
d_call: NA
v_call: TRBV9
cdr3_nt: TGTGCCAGCAGCCCCCAGGTTGGTTCTGGAAACACCATATATTTT
cdr3_aa: CASSPQVGSGNTIYF

clone_size: NA
j_call: TRBJ1-1
d_call: TRBD1
v_call: TRBV7-8
cdr3_nt: TGTGCCAGCAGCATAGGGACAGCCAACACTGAAGCTTTCTTT
cdr3_aa: CASSIGTANTEAFF